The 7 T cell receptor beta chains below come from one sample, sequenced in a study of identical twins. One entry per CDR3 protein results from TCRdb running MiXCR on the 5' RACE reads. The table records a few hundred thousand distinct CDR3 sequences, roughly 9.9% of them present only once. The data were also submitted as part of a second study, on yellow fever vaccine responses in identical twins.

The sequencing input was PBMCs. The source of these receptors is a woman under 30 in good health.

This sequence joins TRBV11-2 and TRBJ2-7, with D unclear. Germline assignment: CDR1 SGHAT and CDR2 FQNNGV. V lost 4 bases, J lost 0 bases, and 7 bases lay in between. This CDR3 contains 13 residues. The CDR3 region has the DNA TGTGCCAGCAGCTCGGAAAGCTCCTACGAGCAGTACTTC. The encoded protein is CASSSESSYEQYF.

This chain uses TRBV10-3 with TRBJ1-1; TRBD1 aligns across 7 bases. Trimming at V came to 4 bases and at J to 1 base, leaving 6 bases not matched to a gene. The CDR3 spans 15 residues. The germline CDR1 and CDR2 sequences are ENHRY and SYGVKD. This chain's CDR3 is CAISGPGGGNTEAFF. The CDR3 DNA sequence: TGTGCCATCAGTGGGCCAGGGGGGGGGAACACTGAAGCTTTCTTT.

The CDR3 DNA sequence: TGCAGCGTTGCAAGACCGAGGGGGGAGGATACGCAGTATTTT. As protein: CSVARPRGEDTQYF. The chain joins TRBV29-1 to TRBJ2-3, with D perhaps matching TRBD1 or TRBD2 (6 bases each). The germline CDR1 and CDR2 sequences are SQVTM and ANQGSEA. The CDR3 sequence is 14 residues long. V was pared by 4 bases and J by 6 bases, with 17 bases between.

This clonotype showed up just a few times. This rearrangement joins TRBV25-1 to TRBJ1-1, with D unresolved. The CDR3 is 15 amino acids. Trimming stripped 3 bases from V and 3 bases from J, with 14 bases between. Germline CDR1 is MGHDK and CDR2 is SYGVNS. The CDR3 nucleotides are TGTGCCAGCAGTGACACCAAACGTTCCTACACTGAAGCTTTCTTT. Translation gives CASSDTKRSYTEAFF.

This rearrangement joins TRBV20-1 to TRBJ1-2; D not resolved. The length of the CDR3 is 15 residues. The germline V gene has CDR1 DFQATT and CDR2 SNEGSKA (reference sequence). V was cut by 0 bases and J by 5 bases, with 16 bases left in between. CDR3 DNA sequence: TGCAGTGCTAGAGATCGAGGTCTAGGGATTTATGGCTACACCTTC. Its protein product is CSARDRGLGIYGYTF.

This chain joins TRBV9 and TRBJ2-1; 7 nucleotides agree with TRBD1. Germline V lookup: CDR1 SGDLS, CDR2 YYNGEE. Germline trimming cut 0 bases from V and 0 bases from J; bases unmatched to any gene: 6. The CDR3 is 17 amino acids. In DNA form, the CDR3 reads TGTGCCAGCAGCGTAGTTGGGGGACAGATCTCCTACAATGAGCAGTTCTTC. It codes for CASSVVGGQISYNEQFF.

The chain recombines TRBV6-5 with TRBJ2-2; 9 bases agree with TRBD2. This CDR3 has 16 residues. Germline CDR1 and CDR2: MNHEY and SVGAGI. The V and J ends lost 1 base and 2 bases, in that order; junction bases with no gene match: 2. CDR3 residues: CASSYFLAGNTGELFF. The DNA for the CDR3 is TGTGCCAGCAGTTACTTCCTAGCGGGAAACACCGGGGAGCTGTTTTTT.